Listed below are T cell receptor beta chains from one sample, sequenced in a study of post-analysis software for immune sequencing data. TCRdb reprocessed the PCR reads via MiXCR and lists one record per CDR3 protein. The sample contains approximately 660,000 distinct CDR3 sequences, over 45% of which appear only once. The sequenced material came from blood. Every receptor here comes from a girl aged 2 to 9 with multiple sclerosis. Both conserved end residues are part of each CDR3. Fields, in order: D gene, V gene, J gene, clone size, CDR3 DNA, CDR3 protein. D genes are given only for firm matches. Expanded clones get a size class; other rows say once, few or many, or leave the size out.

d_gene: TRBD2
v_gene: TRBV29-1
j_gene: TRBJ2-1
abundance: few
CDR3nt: TGCAGCGTTTGTCCAGCGGGGGTCGGGAATGAGCAGTTCTTC
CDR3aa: CSVCPAGVGNEQFF

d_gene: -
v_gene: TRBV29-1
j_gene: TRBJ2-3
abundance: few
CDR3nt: TGCAGCTACGGGTCTTTCACAGATACGCAGTATTTT
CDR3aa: CSYGSFTDTQYF

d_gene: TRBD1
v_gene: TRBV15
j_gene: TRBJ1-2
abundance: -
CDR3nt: TGTGCCACCAGCAGAGGGCGGACAGGGGTCCCCTACACCTTC
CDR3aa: CATSRGRTGVPYTF

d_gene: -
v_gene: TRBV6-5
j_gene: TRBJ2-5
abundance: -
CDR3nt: TGTGCCAGCAGTCCCCAGGCCCAAGAGACCCAGTACTTC
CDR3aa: CASSPQAQETQYF

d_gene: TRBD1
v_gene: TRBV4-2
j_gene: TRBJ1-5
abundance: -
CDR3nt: TGTGCCAGCAGCCAAGATTGGGGACAGGGGTCTCAGCCCCAGCATTTT
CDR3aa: CASSQDWGQGSQPQHF

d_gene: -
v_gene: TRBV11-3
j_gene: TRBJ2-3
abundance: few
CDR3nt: TGTGCCAGCAGCTTAAGTGACAGGTTTCGTTCAAGCACAGATACGCAGTATTTT
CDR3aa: CASSLSDRFRSSTDTQYF

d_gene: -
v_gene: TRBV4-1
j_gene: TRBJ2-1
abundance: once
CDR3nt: TGCGCCAGCAGCCCCCCGGGACTCGTTTACAATGAGCAGTTCTTC
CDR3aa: CASSPPGLVYNEQFF

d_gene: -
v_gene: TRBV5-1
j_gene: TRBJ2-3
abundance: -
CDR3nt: TGCGCCAGCTGGCCTAGGGAGGACACAGATACGCAGTATTTT
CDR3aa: CASWPREDTDTQYF

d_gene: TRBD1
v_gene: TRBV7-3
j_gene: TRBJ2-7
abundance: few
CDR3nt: TGTGCCAGCAGCTTATGGTCAGGGGGCGCCTACGAGCAGTACTTC
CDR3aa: CASSLWSGGAYEQYF

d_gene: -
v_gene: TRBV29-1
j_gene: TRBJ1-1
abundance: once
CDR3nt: TGCAGCGTTGTCTCCGGGAACACTGAAGCTTTCTTT
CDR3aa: CSVVSGNTEAFF

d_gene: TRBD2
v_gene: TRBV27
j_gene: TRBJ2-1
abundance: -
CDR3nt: TGTGCCAGCAGTTTATTAGCGGGGGAACATTCGAATGAGCAGTTCTTC
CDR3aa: CASSLLAGEHSNEQFF

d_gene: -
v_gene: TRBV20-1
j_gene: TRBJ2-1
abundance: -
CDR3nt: TGCAGTGCTCCCCTCCCGCCCAATGAGCAGTTCTTC
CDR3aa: CSAPLPPNEQFF

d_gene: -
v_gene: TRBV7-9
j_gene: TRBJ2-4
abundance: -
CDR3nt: TGTGCCAGCAGCTCCCCAAATACAGAGAAGTGGGACAAAAACATTCAGTACTTC
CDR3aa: CASSSPNTEKWDKNIQYF

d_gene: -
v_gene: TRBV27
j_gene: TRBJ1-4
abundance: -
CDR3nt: TGTGCCAGCAGTTTTTCCGGGGCACTAAAACTGTTTTTT
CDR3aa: CASSFSGALKLFF

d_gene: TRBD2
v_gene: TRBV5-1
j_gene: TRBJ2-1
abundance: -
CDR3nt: TGCGCCAGCAGCTGGGGACTAGCGGGAGGGTTCAATGAGCAGTTCTTC
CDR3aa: CASSWGLAGGFNEQFF

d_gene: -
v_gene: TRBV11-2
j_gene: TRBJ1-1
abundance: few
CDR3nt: TGTGCCAGCAGCTGGGGGGCAGGTAACACTGAAGCTTTCTTT
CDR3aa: CASSWGAGNTEAFF

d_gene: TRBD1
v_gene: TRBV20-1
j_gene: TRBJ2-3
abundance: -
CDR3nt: TGCAGTGCTAGACTAGAGCAGGGGGTCGTAAAATCGCAGTATTTT
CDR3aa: CSARLEQGVVKSQYF

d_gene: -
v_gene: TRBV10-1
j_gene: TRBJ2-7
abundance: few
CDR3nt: TGCGCCAGCTCCGGGACGGACATTCGGGGGGAGCAGTACTTC
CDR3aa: CASSGTDIRGEQYF

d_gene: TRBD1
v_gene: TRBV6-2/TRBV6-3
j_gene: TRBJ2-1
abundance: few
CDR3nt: TGTGCCATCGGGACAGGACCTTACAATGAGCAGTTCTTC
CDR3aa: CAIGTGPYNEQFF

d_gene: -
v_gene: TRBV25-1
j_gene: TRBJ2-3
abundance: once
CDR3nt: TGTGCCAGCGGGAATGGAGGAGGGTATTTT
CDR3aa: CASGNGGGYF

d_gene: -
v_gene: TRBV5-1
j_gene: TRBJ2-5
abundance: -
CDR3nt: TGCGCCAGCAGCCTAAGGGGGAGGGAGGCCAGGCAGTACTTC
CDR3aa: CASSLRGREARQYF

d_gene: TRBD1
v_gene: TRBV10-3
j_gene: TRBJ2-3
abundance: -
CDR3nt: TGTGCCATCACCAAGACAGGGGCCAGCACAGATACGCAGTATTTT
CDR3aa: CAITKTGASTDTQYF

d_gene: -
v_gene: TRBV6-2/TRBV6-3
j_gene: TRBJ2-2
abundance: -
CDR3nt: TGTGCCAGCAGTTACAACTCAAACACCGGGGAGCTGTTTTTT
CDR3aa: CASSYNSNTGELFF

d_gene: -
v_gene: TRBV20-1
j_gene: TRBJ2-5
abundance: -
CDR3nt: TGCAGTGCTGGGACCGCTGGGACCCAGTACTTC
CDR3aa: CSAGTAGTQYF

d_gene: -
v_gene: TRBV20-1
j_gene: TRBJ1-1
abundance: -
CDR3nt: TGCAGCGCCACCCGGGGGAACACTGAAGCTTTCTTT
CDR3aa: CSATRGNTEAFF

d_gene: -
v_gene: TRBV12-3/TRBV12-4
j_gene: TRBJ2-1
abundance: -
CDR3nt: TGTGCCAGCCGTGGGCTGGGGATCGGGGACAATGAGCAGTTCTTC
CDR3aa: CASRGLGIGDNEQFF

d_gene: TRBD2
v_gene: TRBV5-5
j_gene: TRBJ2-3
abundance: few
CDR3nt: TGTGCCAGCAGCTTTATAACTAGCGGTACAGCTACGCAGTATTTT
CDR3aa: CASSFITSGTATQYF

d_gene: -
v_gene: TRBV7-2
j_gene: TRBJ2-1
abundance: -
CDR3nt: TGTGCCAGCAGCTTTAAACCCAGGGATCGGTGGAATGAGCAGTTCTTC
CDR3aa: CASSFKPRDRWNEQFF

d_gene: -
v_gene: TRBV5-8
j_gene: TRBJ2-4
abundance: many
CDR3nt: TGTGCCAGCAGCTTTGAGTACCACCAGTACTTC
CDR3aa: CASSFEYHQYF

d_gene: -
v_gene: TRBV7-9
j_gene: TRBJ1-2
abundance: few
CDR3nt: TGTGCCAGCAGCTCGACTTCCACGGGGCCGCGCTTTGGGCACTATGGCTACACCTTC
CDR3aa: CASSSTSTGPRFGHYGYTF

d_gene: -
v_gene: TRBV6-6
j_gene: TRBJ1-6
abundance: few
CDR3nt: TGTGCCAGCAGTTACAGCGGAGTAGTGCTTAATTCACCCCTCCACTTT
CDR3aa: CASSYSGVVLNSPLHF

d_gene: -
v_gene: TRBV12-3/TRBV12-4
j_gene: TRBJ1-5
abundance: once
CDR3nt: TGTGCCAGCAGTTTTGACGATAGCAATCAGCCCCAGCATTTT
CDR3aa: CASSFDDSNQPQHF

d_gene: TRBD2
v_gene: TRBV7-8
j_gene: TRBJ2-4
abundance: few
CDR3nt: TGTGCCAGCAGCCTTTGGACTAGCGGGGGAACTAAAAAGGGGGAAAACATCCAGTACTTC
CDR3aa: CASSLWTSGGTKKGENIQYF

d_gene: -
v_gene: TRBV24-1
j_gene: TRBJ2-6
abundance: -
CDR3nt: TGTGCCACCAGTGAGGGACAATTCTCTGGGGCCAACGTCCTGACTTTC
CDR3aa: CATSEGQFSGANVLTF

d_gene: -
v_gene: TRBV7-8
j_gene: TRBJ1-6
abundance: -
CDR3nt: TGTGCCAGCAGCTTAGGACAGGATACTTCACCCCTCCACTTT
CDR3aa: CASSLGQDTSPLHF

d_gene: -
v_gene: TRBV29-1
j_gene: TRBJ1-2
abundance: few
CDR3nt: TGCAGCGTTGAATCGCTGCACAGCCCAGACCCTTATGGCTACACCTTC
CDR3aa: CSVESLHSPDPYGYTF

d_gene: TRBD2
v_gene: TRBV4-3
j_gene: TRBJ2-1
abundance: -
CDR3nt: TGCGCCAGCAGCCAAGAAGCGGGGGGGCTGAGTGAGCAGTTCTTC
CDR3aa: CASSQEAGGLSEQFF

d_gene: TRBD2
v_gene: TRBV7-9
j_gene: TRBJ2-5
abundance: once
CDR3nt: TGTGCCAGCAGCCCCCGGACTAGCGGGAGAGAGACCCAGTACTTC
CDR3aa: CASSPRTSGRETQYF

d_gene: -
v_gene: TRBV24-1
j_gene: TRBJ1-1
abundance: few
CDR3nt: TGTGCCACCAGTGCGGAGAAGAACACTGAAGCTTTCTTT
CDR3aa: CATSAEKNTEAFF

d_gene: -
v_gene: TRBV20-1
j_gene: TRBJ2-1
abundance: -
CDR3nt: TGCAGTGCTAGAGGGTGGGAGAGGGACAATGAGCAGTTCTTC
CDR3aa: CSARGWERDNEQFF

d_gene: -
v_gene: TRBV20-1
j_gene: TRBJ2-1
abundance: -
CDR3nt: TGCAGTGCTATACGGGTAACCTCCTACAATGAGCAGTTCTTC
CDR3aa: CSAIRVTSYNEQFF

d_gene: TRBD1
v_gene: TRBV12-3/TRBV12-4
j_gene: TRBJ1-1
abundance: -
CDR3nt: TGTGCCAGCAGAGCCGACAGGGAGAACACTGAAGCTTTCTTT
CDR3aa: CASRADRENTEAFF

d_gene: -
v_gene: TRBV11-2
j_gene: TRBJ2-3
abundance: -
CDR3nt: TGTGCCAGCAGCGCGCTAGCCGGCCCCACAGATACGCAGTATTTT
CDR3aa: CASSALAGPTDTQYF

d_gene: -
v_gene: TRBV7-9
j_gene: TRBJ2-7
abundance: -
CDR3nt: TGTGCCAGCAGCTTAGCCTCCCACGAGCAGTACTTC
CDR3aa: CASSLASHEQYF